These 9 T cell receptor beta chains were all obtained from the same sample, sequenced in a study of T cell repertoires in aging, cancer and after chemotherapy. Rearranged V-D-J TRB sequences were amplified with a mixed TRB-A/B primer pool. TCRdb redid the calling of the multiplex PCR reads with MiXCR, one entry per CDR3 protein. The repertoire holds 5,000 to 6,000 distinct CDR3 sequences, with under 25% as singletons. The template was genomic DNA from peripheral blood, not RNA. The sequencing input was blood. The receptors derive from a human donor in good health. The donor label of this sample is uncertain.

This clonotype is labeled as medium-sized. V usage is TRBV7-9 and J usage is TRBJ2-3, with TRBD2 matching over 7 bases. With V trimmed by 1 base and J by 4 bases, 5 bases remained unmatched. The CDR3 contains 15 residues. Germline values: CDR1 SEHNR, CDR2 FQNEAQ (reference sequence). This CDR3 reads CASSLGGGGADTQYF. CDR3 sequence (DNA): TGTGCCAGCAGCTTAGGCGGGGGAGGCGCAGATACGCAGTATTTT.

In regard to this clonotype: A much more abundant neighbour one base away suggests this may be a read error. This sequence joins TRBV30 and TRBJ1-3, with 8 bases fitting TRBD1. The CDR3 is made up of 14 amino acids. J lost 7 bases, V lost 5 bases, and 10 bases had no gene match. Germline V lookup: CDR1 GTSNPN, CDR2 SVGIG (reference sequence). CDR3 region: CAWLTGQGFNTIYF. DNA of the CDR3: TGTGCCTGGTTGACTGGACAGGGTTTTAACACCATATATTTT.

The V call is TRBV10-3, the J call TRBJ1-1, with D possibly being TRBD1 (5 bases). The CDR3 loop spans 14 amino acids. CDR1 and CDR2 from the germline V gene are ENHRY and SYGVKD. Trimming cost V 10 bases and J 1 base, with 16 bases left between them. In DNA form, the CDR3 reads TGTGCCAGCATAGGAACAGGAAGGAACACTGAAGCTTTCTTT. Amino acids: CASIGTGRNTEAFF.

Judged by abundance, this clonotype is medium-sized. The CDR3 spells CASRRLAGSQETQYF. CDR3 DNA sequence: TGTGCCAGCAGAAGACTAGCGGGGTCCCAAGAGACCCAGTACTTC. The chain joins TRBV27 to TRBJ2-5, with 11 bases fitting TRBD2. This CDR3 spans 15 amino acids. V was pared by 6 bases and J by 1 base, with 4 bases of the junction left unmatched. CDR1 is MNHEY, CDR2 SMNVEV, per germline (reference sequence).

This clonotype is medium-sized. The chain combines TRBV7-9 with TRBJ1-2, with TRBD1 matching over 9 bases. With 2 bases clipped from V and 3 bases from J, the junction kept 13 bases outside the gene matches. The V gene's germline CDR1 is SEHNR and CDR2 FQNEAQ (reference sequence). The CDR3 sequence is 18 residues long. The CDR3: CASSLSRDRVGRHYGYTF. For the CDR3, the DNA is TGTGCCAGCAGCTTAAGCCGGGACAGGGTAGGAAGGCACTATGGCTACACCTTC.

By sample fraction, this clonotype is medium-sized (0.01 to 0.1%). The chain links TRBV12-3 or TRBV12-4 to TRBJ2-3; 9 bases agree with TRBD2. V lost 4 bases to trimming and J lost 0 bases; unmatched junction nucleotides: 8. This CDR3 is built from 17 residues. CDR3 in DNA: TGTGCCAGCAGTTACAAGCTAGCGGGGCCAAGCACAGATACGCAGTATTTT. Its protein product is CASSYKLAGPSTDTQYF.

Worth noting for this clonotype: A much larger clone sits a single nucleotide away, making a read error possible. The V and J genes are TRBV27 and TRBJ1-1, with 7 bases aligning to TRBD1. Germline CDR1 is MNHEY and CDR2 is SMNVEV (reference sequence). The CDR3 extends over 15 amino acids. V lost 4 bases, J lost 2 bases, and 7 bases stayed unmatched. The CDR3 bases are TGTGCCAGCAGTTCCCTGGGACAGTGCAACACTGAAGCTTTCTTT. This gives the protein CASSSLGQCNTEAFF.

This clonotype was detected only a few times. This rearrangement joins TRBV7-2 to TRBJ2-5; 8 nucleotides line up with TRBD2. The CDR3 sequence is 15 residues long. The germline CDR1 and CDR2 sequences are SGHTA and FQGNSA. The ends lost 5 bases at V and 4 bases at J; junction bases unmatched: 9. For the CDR3, the DNA is TGTGCCAGCAGCCCCCGGGGGGGGGAGGGAGAGACCCAGTACTTC. It codes for CASSPRGGEGETQYF.

The chain employs TRBV9 and TRBJ2-2, with 8 bases lining up with TRBD2. This CDR3 is built from 15 residues. The germline V gene has CDR1 SGDLS and CDR2 YYNGEE. V lost 3 bases, J lost 1 base, and 2 bases stayed unmatched. CDR3 nucleotides: TGTGCCAGCAGCGCCCGGGGGGGGAACACCGGGGAGCTGTTTTTT. Its protein is CASSARGGNTGELFF.